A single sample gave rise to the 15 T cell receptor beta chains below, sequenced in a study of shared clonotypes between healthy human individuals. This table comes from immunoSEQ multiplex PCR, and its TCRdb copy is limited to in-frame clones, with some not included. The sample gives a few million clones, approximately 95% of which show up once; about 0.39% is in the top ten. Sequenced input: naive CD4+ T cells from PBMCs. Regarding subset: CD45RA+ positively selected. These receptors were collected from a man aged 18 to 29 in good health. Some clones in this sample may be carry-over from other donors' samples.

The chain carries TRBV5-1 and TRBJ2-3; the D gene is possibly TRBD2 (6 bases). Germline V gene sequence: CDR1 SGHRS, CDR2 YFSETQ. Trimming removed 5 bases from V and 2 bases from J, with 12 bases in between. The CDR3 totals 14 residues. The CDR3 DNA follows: TGCGCCAGCAGATGGGACTTGAACACAGATACGCAGTATTTT. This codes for CASRWDLNTDTQYF.

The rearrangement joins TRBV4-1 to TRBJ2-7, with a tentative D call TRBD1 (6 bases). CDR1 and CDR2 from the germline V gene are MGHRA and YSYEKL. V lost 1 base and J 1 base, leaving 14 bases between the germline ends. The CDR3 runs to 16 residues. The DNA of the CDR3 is TGCGCCAGCAGCCAAGGGGTGGCGAGGGGGTCCTACGAGCAGTACTTC. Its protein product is CASSQGVARGSYEQYF.

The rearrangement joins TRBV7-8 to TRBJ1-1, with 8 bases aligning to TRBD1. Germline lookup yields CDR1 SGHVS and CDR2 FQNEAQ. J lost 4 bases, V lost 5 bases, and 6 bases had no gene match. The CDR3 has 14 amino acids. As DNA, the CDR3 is TGTGCCAGCAGCGCACAGGGGGTGATCACTGAAGCTTTCTTT. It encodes CASSAQGVITEAFF.

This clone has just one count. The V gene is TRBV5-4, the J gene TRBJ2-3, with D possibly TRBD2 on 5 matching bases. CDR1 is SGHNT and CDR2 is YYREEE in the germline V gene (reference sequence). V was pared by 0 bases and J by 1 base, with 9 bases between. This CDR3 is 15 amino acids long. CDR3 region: CASSLERAGTDTQYF. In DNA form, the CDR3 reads TGTGCCAGCAGCTTGGAGAGGGCCGGCACAGATACGCAGTATTTT. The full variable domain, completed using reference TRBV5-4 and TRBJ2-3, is ETGVTQSPTHLIKTRGQQVTLRCSSQSGHNTVSWYQQALGQGPQFIFQYYREEENGRGNFPPRFSGLQFPNYSSELNVNALELDDSALYLCASSLERAGTDTQYFGPGTRLTVL.

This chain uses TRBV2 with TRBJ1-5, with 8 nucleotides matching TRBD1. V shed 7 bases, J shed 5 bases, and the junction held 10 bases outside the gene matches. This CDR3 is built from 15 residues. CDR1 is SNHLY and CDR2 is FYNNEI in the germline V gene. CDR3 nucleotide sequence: TGTGCCAGCATGATTGACAGGGGTGGTGATCAGCCCCAGCATTTT. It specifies CASMIDRGGDQPQHF. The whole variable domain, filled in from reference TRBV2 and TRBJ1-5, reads EPEVTQTPSHQVTQMGQEVILRCVPISNHLYFYWYRQILGQKVEFLVSFYNNEISEKSEIFDDQFSVERPDGSNFTLKIRSTKLEDSAMYFCASMIDRGGDQPQHFGDGTRLSIL.

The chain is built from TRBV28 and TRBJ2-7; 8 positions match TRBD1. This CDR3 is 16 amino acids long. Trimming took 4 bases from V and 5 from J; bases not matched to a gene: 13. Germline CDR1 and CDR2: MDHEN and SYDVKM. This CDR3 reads CASSSPWDRHYNEQYF. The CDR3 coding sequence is TGTGCCAGCAGTTCTCCTTGGGACAGGCACTACAACGAGCAGTACTTC.

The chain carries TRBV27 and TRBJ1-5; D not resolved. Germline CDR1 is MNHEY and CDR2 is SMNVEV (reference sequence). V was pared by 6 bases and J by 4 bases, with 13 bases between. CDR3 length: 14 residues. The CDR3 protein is CASSYGGRNQPQHF. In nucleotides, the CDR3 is TGTGCCAGCAGCTATGGAGGGAGGAATCAGCCCCAGCATTTT.

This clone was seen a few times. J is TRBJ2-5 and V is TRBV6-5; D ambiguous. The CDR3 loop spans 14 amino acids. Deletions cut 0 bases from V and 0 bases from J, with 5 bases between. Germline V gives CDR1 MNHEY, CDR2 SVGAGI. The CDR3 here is CASSYSEYQETQYF. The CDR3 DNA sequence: TGTGCCAGCAGTTACTCGGAGTACCAAGAGACCCAGTACTTC.

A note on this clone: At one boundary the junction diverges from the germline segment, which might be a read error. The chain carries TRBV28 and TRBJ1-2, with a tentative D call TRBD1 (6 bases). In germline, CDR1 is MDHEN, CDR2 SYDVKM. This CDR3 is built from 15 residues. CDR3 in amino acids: CASSLGGGTNYGHTF. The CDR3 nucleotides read TGTGCCAGCAGTTTAGGAGGGGGTACTAACTATGGCCACACCTTC.

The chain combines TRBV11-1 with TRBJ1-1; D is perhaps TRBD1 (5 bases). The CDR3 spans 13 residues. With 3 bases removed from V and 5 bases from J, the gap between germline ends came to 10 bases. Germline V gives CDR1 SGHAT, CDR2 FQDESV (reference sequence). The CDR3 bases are TGTGCCAGCAGCTTCTCCAGGGAAACTGAAGCTTTCTTT. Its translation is CASSFSRETEAFF.

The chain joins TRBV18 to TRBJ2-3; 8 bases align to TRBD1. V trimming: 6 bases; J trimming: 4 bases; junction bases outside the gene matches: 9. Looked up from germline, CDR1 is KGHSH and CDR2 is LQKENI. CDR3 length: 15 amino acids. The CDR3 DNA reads TGTGCCAGCTCTCGAACTCAGGGGGCTCCAGATACGCAGTATTTT. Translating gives CASSRTQGAPDTQYF.

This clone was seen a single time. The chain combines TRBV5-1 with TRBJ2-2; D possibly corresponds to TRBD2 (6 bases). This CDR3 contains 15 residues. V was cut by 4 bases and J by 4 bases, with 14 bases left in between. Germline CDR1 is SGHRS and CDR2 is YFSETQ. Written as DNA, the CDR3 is TGCGCCAGCAGCCTGGGAGGTATGAGCACCGGGGAGCTGTTTTTT. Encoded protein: CASSLGGMSTGELFF.

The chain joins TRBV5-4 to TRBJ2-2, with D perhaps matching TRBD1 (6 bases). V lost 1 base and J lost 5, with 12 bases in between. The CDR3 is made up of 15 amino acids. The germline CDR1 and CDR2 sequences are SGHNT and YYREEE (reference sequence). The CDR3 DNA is TGTGCCAGCAGCTTGTTCAGGGGCTCGACCGGGGAGCTGTTTTTT. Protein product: CASSLFRGSTGELFF.

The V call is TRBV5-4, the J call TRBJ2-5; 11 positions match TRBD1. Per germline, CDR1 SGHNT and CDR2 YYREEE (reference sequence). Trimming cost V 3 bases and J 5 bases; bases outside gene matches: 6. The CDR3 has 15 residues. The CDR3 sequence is CASSSDRGRLETQYF. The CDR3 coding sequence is TGTGCCAGCAGCTCGGACAGGGGGCGCCTGGAGACCCAGTACTTC.

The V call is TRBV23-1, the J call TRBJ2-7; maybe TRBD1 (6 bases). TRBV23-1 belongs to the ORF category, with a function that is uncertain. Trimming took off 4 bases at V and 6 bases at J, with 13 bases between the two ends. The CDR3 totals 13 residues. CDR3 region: CASSRIRGSEQYF. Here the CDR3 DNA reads TGCGCCAGCAGTCGAATAAGGGGGTCCGAGCAGTACTTC.